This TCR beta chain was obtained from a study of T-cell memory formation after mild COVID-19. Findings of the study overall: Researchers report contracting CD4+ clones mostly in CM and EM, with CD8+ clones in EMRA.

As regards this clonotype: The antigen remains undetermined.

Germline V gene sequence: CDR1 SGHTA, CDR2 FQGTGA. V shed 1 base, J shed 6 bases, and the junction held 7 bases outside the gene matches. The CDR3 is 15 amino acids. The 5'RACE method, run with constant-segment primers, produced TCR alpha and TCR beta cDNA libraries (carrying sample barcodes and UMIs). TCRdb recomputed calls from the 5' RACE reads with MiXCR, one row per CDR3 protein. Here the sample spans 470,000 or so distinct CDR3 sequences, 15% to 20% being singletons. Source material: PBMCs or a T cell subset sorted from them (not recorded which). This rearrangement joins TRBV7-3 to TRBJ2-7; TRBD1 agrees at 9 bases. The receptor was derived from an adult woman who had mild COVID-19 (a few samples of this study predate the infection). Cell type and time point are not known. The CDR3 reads CASSLRGQGFSEQYF. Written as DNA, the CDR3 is TGTGCCAGCAGCTTAAGGGGACAGGGTTTTTCCGAGCAGTACTTC.